This TCR beta chain was captured in a study of blood T cell repertoires in COVID-19. J gave up 2 bases and V 7 bases, and 7 bases lay outside the gene matches. Germline CDR1 is SQVTM and CDR2 is ANQGSEA. CDR3 size: 15 residues. Sequencing used immunoSEQ multiplex PCR; TCRdb keeps in-frame clones, though not all of them. The table shows 120,000 to 150,000 clones, with around 82% occurring only once. Participants spanned ages roughly 18 to 90 years and resided in about 25 US areas. Clinical histories supplied by participants themselves formed the basis of cohort assignment. This chain links TRBV29-1 with TRBJ2-6; 8 bases map to TRBD2. The clonotype comes from a man in his forties or fifties in a cohort exposed to, infected with or recovered from COVID-19 (not recorded which). Sequencing was done on a sample of PBMCs or T cells enriched from blood (not recorded which). The CDR3 sequence: CSAGGVEPGANVLTF. CDR3 coding DNA: TGCAGCGCCGGGGGGGTGGAGCCTGGGGCCAACGTCCTGACTTTC. The variable domain in full, with the rest retrieved from reference TRBV29-1 and TRBJ2-6, is SAVISQKPSRDICQRGTSLTIQCQVDSQVTMMFWYRQQPGQSLTLIATANQGSEATYESGFVIDKFPISRPNLTFSTLTVSNMSPEDSSIYLCSAGGVEPGANVLTFGAGSRLTVL.